Shown below are 17 T cell receptor beta chains from a single sample sequenced in a study of regulatory T cells in long-lasting Graves disease. iRepertoire HTBI primers and Arm-PCR of CDR3 regions built TCR beta libraries. TCRdb itself ran the multiplex PCR reads through MiXCR, one entry per CDR3 protein. The table records about 500,000 distinct CDR3 sequences, approximately 12% of them present only once. Time point described: newly diagnosed GD, antithyroid drugs for less than 3 months. There was RNA extracted from PBMCs, and the TCR library was made from it. This sample also appeared in a second study, on T cells in Graves' hyperthyroidism and ophthalmopathy.

The specimen comprised peripheral blood mononuclear cells (PBMCs), sampled at new diagnosis, from a patient treated with antithyroid drugs. The receptors shown here come from a woman in her twenties or thirties with Graves disease.

The table lists this clonotype with a few counts. V and J are TRBV2 and TRBJ1-3, with no clear D. Looked up from germline, CDR1 is SNHLY and CDR2 is FYNNEI. Trimming left V 5 bases short and J 4 bases short, with 9 bases between. CDR3 length: 13 residues. CDR3 DNA: TGTGCCAGCAGTCGGGAACTCGGAAACACCATATATTTT. Amino acid sequence: CASSRELGNTIYF.

Details on this clonotype: A read error likely explains this, since a far larger clone differs by one base. The chain carries TRBV6-1 and TRBJ2-3; 8 bases map to TRBD2. Germline V CDR1 and CDR2: MNHNS, SASEGT. The V segment lost 6 bases and the J segment 1 base; nucleotides outside the gene matches: 15. This CDR3 has 18 amino acids. The CDR3 DNA sequence: TGTGCCAGCAGCCCGGTCGGGGGGGGGTCACCCCGCACAGATACGCAGTATTTT. Amino acid sequence: CASSPVGGGSPRTDTQYF.

This clonotype was counted many times. The chain joins TRBV5-1 to TRBJ1-1; 7 nucleotides agree with TRBD1. The V segment lost 5 bases and the J segment 0 bases; nucleotides outside the gene matches: 7. Germline V gives CDR1 SGHRS, CDR2 YFSETQ. There are 15 residues in the CDR3. The CDR3 coding sequence is TGCGCCAGCAGACATCCCGACAGGGTGAACACTGAAGCTTTCTTT. It codes for CASRHPDRVNTEAFF.

This clonotype was detected ten times or more. This chain connects TRBV27 to TRBJ2-5; tentative D call: TRBD2 (6 bases). The CDR3 totals 13 residues. The V gene lost 6 bases and the J gene lost 7 bases, with 15 bases spanning the gap. The germline CDR1 and CDR2 sequences are MNHEY and SMNVEV (reference sequence). CDR3 bases: TGTGCCAGCAGCTACGGGAGCGGACTGACCCAGTACTTC. Encoded protein: CASSYGSGLTQYF.

This clonotype was recorded at least ten times. The chain is built from TRBV6-1 and TRBJ1-3, with no clear D. The germline V and J ends were trimmed by 2 bases and 0 bases, with 8 bases remaining between them. The germline CDR1 and CDR2 sequences are MNHNS and SASEGT. The CDR3 has 15 residues. This chain's CDR3 is CASSEYPSSGNTIYF. The CDR3 DNA sequence: TGTGCCAGCAGTGAATACCCGAGCTCTGGAAACACCATATATTTT.

This clonotype has ten or more counts. This sequence joins TRBV11-2 and TRBJ2-3, with a weak D call TRBD2 (6 bases). The CDR3 covers 14 residues. Looked up from germline, CDR1 is SGHAT and CDR2 is FQNNGV. Trimming removed 0 bases from V and 4 bases from J, with 8 bases in between. CDR3 DNA: TGTGCCAGCAGCTTAGAGCGGGGCCCAGATACGCAGTATTTT. It yields the protein CASSLERGPDTQYF.

This clonotype appeared many times. The chain employs TRBV6-2 or TRBV6-3 and TRBJ2-1; D possibly corresponds to TRBD2 (5 bases). The CDR3 extends over 15 amino acids. Germline loops: CDR1 MNHEY, CDR2 SVGEGT. Trimming stripped 5 bases from V and 6 bases from J, with 17 bases between. Here the CDR3 reads CASSARKDRGNEQFF. The CDR3 region has the DNA TGTGCCAGCAGTGCACGGAAAGACCGGGGCAATGAGCAGTTCTTC.

This clonotype was counted many times. The chain joins TRBV5-1 to TRBJ2-3, with D unclear. Germline V gene data show CDR1 as SGHRS and CDR2 as YFSETQ. The CDR3 has 16 amino acids. Trimming pared 0 bases from V and 0 bases from J, leaving 11 bases between. For the CDR3, the DNA is TGCGCCAGCAGCTTGGGGAACCCTTTTAGCACAGATACGCAGTATTTT. Amino acid sequence: CASSLGNPFSTDTQYF.

V gene TRBV28 combines with J gene TRBJ1-3; no firm D call. V shed 2 bases and J shed 2 bases, with 7 bases lying between them. CDR3 length: 14 residues. Germline V lookup: CDR1 MDHEN, CDR2 SYDVKM. The CDR3 region is CASSLTTPGNTIYF. The CDR3 coding sequence is TGTGCCAGCAGTTTAACTACACCTGGAAACACCATATATTTT.

This clonotype was counted a few times. The CDR3 region is CASSLVGETKGTQYF. CDR3 nucleotides: TGTGCCAGCAGTTTAGTGGGGGAAACCAAAGGGACCCAGTACTTC. The J gene is TRBJ2-5, the V gene TRBV28; D may correspond to TRBD1 or TRBD2 (5 bases each). The germline CDR1 and CDR2 sequences are MDHEN and SYDVKM. There are 15 residues in the CDR3. V lost 2 bases and J lost 7, with 17 bases in between.

The V gene is TRBV11-2, the J gene TRBJ2-7, with D possibly being TRBD1 or TRBD2 (5 bases each). Germline values: CDR1 SGHAT, CDR2 FQNNGV. V lost 1 base and J 7 bases, leaving 11 bases between the germline ends. The CDR3 has 13 residues. This CDR3 is CASSLGGAREQYV. The CDR3 DNA follows: TGTGCCAGCAGCTTAGGAGGGGCGAGGGAGCAGTACGTC.

The sample holds many counts of this clonotype. The chain joins TRBV2 to TRBJ2-7; 9 bases line up with TRBD1. CDR3 length: 14 amino acids. Trimming took 5 bases from V and 2 from J; bases not matched to a gene: 4. The V gene's germline CDR1 is SNHLY and CDR2 FYNNEI. Written as DNA, the CDR3 is TGTGCCAGCAGTAGAACAGGGGGCCCCTACGAGCAGTACTTC. As protein: CASSRTGGPYEQYF. Looking up the rest from reference TRBV2 and TRBJ2-7 gives the full variable domain: EPEVTQTPSHQVTQMGQEVILRCVPISNHLYFYWYRQILGQKVEFLVSFYNNEISEKSEIFDDQFSVERPDGSNFTLKIRSTKLEDSAMYFCASSRTGGPYEQYFGPGTRLTVT.

This clonotype was recorded at least ten times. The chain combines TRBV12-5 with TRBJ2-1; 10 bases match TRBD2. The CDR3 is 18 residues long. Germline V lookup: CDR1 LGHNT, CDR2 FRNRAP. J gave up 9 bases and V 4 bases, and 18 bases lay outside the gene matches. CDR3: CASGSSITTSGIWGEQFF. The CDR3 DNA reads as TGTGCTAGTGGTTCCTCCATTACAACTAGCGGGATTTGGGGTGAGCAGTTCTTC.

This clonotype came up a few times. The rearrangement links TRBV2 to TRBJ2-7; 8 positions match TRBD2. Germline V gene sequence: CDR1 SNHLY, CDR2 FYNNEI. This CDR3 spans 13 amino acids. V gave up 3 bases and J gave up 3 bases; unmatched junction bases: 1. This CDR3 is CASSDSGNYEQYF. In nucleotides, the CDR3 is TGTGCCAGCAGTGATAGCGGGAACTACGAGCAGTACTTC.

This clonotype was seen many times. This sequence joins TRBV27 and TRBJ2-1; the D gene is possibly TRBD2 (6 bases). From germline, CDR1 is MNHEY and CDR2 SMNVEV (reference sequence). There are 15 residues in the CDR3. V gave up 4 bases and J gave up 0 bases, with 10 bases separating them. The CDR3 reads CASSWGVSSYNEQFF. In DNA form, the CDR3 reads TGTGCCAGCAGTTGGGGGGTGAGCTCCTACAATGAGCAGTTCTTC.

This clonotype has just a few counts. The gene calls are TRBV15 and TRBJ1-2; no firm D call. Trimming took off 0 bases at V and 4 bases at J, with 15 bases between the two ends. CDR3 size: 16 residues. Looked up from germline, CDR1 is LNHNV and CDR2 is YYDKDF (reference sequence). The CDR3 loop reads CATSRDLGRGIYGYTF. DNA of the CDR3: TGTGCCACCAGCAGAGATTTGGGGAGAGGGATCTATGGCTACACCTTC.

This clonotype was detected many times. J is TRBJ2-3 and V is TRBV20-1; 8 positions match TRBD2. CDR3 length: 17 amino acids. Germline loops: CDR1 DFQATT, CDR2 SNEGSKA (reference sequence). The junction had 9 bases not matched to a gene; V was cut back by 0 bases and J by 1 base. The CDR3 nucleotides read TGCAGTGCTAGAGAACCGAAGCGGGAGTGGGGCACAGATACGCAGTATTTT. Protein: CSAREPKREWGTDTQYF.